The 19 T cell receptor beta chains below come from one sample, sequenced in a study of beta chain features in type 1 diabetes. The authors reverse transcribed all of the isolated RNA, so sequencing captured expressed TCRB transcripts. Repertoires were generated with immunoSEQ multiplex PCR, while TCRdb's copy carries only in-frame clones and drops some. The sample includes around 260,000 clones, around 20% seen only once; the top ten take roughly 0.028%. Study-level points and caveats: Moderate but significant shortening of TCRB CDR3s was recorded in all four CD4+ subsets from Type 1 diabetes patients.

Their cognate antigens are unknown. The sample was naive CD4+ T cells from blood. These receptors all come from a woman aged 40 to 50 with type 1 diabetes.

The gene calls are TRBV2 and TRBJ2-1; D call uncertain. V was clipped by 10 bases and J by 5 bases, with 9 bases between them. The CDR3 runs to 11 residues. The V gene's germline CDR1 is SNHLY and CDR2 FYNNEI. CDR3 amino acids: CANALDNEQFF. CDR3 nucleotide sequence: TGTGCCAACGCGCTTGACAATGAGCAGTTCTTC.

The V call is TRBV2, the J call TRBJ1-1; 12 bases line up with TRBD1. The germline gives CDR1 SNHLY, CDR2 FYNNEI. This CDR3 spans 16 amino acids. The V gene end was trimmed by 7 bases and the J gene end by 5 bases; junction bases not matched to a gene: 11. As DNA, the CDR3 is TGTGCCAGCATCGAAGGGACAGGGGGCTTGAGGACTGAAGCTTTCTTT. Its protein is CASIEGTGGLRTEAFF.

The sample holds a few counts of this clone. CDR3 coding DNA: TGCGCCAGCAGCCAAGAGGGACAAGGCGCCTACGAGCAGTACTTC. It is translated as CASSQEGQGAYEQYF. This chain joins TRBV4-1 and TRBJ2-7; tentative D call: TRBD1 (6 bases). Germline V gives CDR1 MGHRA, CDR2 YSYEKL. The CDR3 contains 15 residues. Trimming left V 0 bases short and J 2 bases short, with 11 bases between.

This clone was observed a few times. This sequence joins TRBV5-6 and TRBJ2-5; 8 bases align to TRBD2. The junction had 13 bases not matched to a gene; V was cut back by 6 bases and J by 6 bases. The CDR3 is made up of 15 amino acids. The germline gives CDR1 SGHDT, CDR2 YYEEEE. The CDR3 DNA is TGTGCCAGCATCTACTCCCCGGGAGGGCCAAAGACCCAGTACTTC. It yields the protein CASIYSPGGPKTQYF.

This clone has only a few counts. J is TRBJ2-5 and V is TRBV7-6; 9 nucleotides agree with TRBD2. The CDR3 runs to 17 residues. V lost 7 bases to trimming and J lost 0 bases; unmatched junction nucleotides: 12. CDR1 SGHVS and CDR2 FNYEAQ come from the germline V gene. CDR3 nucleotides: TGTGCCAGCACCCATAGCGGGGGACCCTTGTACCAAGAGACCCAGTACTTC. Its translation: CASTHSGGPLYQETQYF.

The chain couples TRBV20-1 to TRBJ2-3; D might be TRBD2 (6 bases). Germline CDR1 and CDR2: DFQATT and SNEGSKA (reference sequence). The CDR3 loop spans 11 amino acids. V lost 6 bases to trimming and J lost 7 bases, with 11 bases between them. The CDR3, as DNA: TGCAGTGCCAAAGGCGGGAATACGCAGTATTTT. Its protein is CSAKGGNTQYF.

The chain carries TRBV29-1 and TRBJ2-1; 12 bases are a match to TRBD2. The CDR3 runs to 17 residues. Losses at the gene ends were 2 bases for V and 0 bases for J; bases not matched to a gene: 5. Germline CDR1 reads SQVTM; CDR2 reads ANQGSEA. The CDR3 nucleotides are TGCAGCGTTGAAAGACTAGCGGGGGATAGCTCCTACAATGAGCAGTTCTTC. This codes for CSVERLAGDSSYNEQFF.

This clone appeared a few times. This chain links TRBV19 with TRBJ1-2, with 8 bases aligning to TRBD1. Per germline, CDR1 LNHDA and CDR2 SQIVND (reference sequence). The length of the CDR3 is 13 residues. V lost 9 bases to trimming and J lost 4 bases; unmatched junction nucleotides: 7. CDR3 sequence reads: CASKDRASYGYTF. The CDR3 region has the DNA TGTGCCAGCAAGGACAGGGCCTCCTATGGCTACACCTTC.

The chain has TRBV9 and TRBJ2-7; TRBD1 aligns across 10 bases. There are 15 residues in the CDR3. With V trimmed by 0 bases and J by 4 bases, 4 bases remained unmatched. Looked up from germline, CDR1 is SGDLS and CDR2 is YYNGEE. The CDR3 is CASSVGGQGQYEQYF. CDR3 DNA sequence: TGTGCCAGCAGCGTAGGGGGACAGGGGCAGTACGAGCAGTACTTC.

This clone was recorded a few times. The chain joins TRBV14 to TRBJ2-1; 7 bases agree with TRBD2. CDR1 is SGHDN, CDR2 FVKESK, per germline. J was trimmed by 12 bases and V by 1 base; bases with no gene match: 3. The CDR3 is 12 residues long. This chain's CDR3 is CASSQAGTTQFF. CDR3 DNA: TGTGCCAGCAGCCAAGCTGGGACTACGCAGTTCTTC.

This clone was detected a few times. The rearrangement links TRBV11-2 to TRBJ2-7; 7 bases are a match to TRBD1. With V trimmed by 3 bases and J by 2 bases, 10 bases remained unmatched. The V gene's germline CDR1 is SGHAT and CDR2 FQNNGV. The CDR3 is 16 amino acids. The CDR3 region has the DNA TGTGCCAGCAGCTTCCTGACAGGGATAGCCCCCTACGAGCAGTACTTC. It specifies CASSFLTGIAPYEQYF.

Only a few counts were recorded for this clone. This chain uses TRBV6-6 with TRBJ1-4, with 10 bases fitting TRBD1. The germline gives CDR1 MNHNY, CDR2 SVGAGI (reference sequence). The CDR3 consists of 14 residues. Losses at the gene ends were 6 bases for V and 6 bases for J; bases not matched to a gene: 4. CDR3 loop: CASRTGTGDEKLFF. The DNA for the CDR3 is TGTGCCAGCAGAACCGGGACAGGGGATGAAAAACTGTTTTTT.

CDR3 sequence (DNA): TGTGCCAGCAGCTTTGGGCAGCAGGCAGATACGCAGTATTTT. This sequence encodes CASSFGQQADTQYF. The V and J genes are TRBV5-4 and TRBJ2-3; D remains ambiguous. Germline-derived CDR1 and CDR2 are SGHNT and YYREEE (reference sequence). V lost 2 bases to trimming and J lost 4 bases, with 11 bases between them. This CDR3 has 14 residues.

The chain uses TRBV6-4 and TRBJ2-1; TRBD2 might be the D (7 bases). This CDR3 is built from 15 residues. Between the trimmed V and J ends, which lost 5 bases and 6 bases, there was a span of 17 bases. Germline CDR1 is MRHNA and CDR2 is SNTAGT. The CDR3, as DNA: TGTGCCAGCAGTCCCAGTTGGGGGGGGCCCAATGAGCAGTTCTTC. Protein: CASSPSWGGPNEQFF.

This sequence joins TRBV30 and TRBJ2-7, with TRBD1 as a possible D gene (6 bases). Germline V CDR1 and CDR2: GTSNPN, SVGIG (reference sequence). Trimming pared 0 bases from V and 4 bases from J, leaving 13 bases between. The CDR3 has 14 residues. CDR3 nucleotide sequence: TGTGCCTGGAGTGTTGGGGGACAATTATACGAGCAGTACTTC. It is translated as CAWSVGGQLYEQYF.

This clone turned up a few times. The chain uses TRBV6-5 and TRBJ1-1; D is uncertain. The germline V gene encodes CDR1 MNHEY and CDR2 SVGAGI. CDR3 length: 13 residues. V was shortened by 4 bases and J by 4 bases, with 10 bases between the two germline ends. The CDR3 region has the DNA TGTGCCAGCAGTTCCTACCCGGGCACTGAAGCTTTCTTT. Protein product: CASSSYPGTEAFF.

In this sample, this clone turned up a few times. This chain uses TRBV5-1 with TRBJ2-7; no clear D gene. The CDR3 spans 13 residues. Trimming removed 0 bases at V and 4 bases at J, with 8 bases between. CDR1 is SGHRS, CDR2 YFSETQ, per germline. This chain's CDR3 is CASSLDSLYEQYF. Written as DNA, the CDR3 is TGCGCCAGCAGCTTGGACAGTCTATACGAGCAGTACTTC.

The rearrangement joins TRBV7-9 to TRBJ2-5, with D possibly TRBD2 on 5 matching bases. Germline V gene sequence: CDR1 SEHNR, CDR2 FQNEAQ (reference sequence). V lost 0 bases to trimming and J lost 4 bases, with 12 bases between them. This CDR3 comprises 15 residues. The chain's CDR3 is CASSLARRGSETQYF. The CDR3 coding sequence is TGTGCCAGCAGCTTAGCGCGGCGAGGGTCAGAGACCCAGTACTTC.

The CDR3 DNA reads TGTGCCAGCAGTTTGGAGACAGGGGGAGATCAGCCCCAGCATTTT. It codes for CASSLETGGDQPQHF. V is TRBV27 and J is TRBJ1-5, with 9 bases aligning to TRBD1. This CDR3 is built from 15 residues. With V trimmed by 3 bases and J by 5 bases, 5 bases remained unmatched. CDR1 and CDR2 from the germline V gene are MNHEY and SMNVEV (reference sequence).